This TCR beta chain was recovered during a study of CD4 T cells in relation to SARS-CoV-2 and coronaviruses. Across the study: Controls used an HIV-1 Nef peptide pool or no peptide.

Using immunoSEQ multiplex PCR, the repertoire was profiled, and TCRdb retains in-frame clones only, with some absent. The sample holds fewer than 20,000 clones, roughly 74% seen once. CDR1 SGHNT and CDR2 YENEEA come from the germline V gene. J was trimmed by 5 bases and V by 5 bases; bases with no gene match: 12. The CDR3 is 17 residues long. Before the COVID-19 pandemic, during about 2011-2019, CD4+ T cells were taken from unexposed donors. The cells were cultured for about ten days before CD4+ T cells were isolated. Notes on this clone: Its antigen is unidentified.

V and J are TRBV11-3 and TRBJ2-2; TRBD1 aligns across 9 bases. The sequenced material came from CD4+ T cells from PBMCs, cultured in vitro. This TCR came from a human donor in good health. CDR3 sequence: CASSGYTRGQGTGELFF. The CDR3 region has the DNA TGTGCCAGCAGCGGCTACACGAGGGGACAGGGTACCGGGGAGCTGTTTTTT.